One sample yielded the 30 T cell receptor beta chains listed below, sequenced in a study of CD8+CD57+ T cells in acquired aplastic anemia. An expansion of CD8+CD57+ cells by flow cytometry had been shown in patients chosen for sequencing. CDR3 and TCR beta VDJ profiling relied on a genomic DNA template. TCRdb re-called the reads with MiXCR, one entry per CDR3 protein. The sample holds 450,000 to 600,000 distinct CDR3 sequences, over 25% seen once. Material for sequencing was sorted CD4+, CD8+, or CD8+CD57+ T cells (not recorded which) from PBMCs. The receptors were sampled from a human donor with aplastic anemia.

This clonotype was observed many times. The chain links TRBV29-1 to TRBJ2-7, with TRBD1 matching 8 bases. The CDR3 loop spans 13 amino acids. The trim removed 7 bases at V and 1 base at J, leaving 6 bases unmatched. Germline CDR1 reads SQVTM; CDR2 reads ANQGSEA. In DNA, the CDR3 is TGCAGCGCCGGGACAGGACCTTCCTACGAGCAGTACTTC. Translated, it gives CSAGTGPSYEQYF.

The chain joins TRBV15 to TRBJ1-2; 9 bases are shared with TRBD1. This CDR3 is 17 amino acids long. Germline V CDR1 and CDR2: LNHNV, YYDKDF (reference sequence). V lost 0 bases, J lost 1 base, and 6 bases stayed unmatched. CDR3 sequence: CATSREGGQGGNYGYTF. The CDR3 region has the DNA TGTGCCACCAGCAGAGAAGGGGGACAGGGCGGTAACTATGGCTACACCTTC.

This clonotype was seen a few times. V and J are TRBV5-1 and TRBJ2-2; possibly TRBD2 for D (6 bases). This CDR3 spans 15 amino acids. The V end was cut by 0 bases, the J end by 6 bases, with 12 bases between. Looked up from germline, CDR1 is SGHRS and CDR2 is YFSETQ. CDR3 DNA sequence: TGCGCCAGCAGCTTGGCGGGAGAACAGGCCGGGGAGCTGTTTTTT. Protein: CASSLAGEQAGELFF.

This clonotype appeared many times. The chain has TRBV12-3 or TRBV12-4 and TRBJ1-2, with TRBD1 matching over 7 bases. The CDR3 spans 16 residues. The junction had 7 bases not matched to a gene; V was cut back by 2 bases and J by 1 base. In nucleotides, the CDR3 is TGTGCCAGCAGTTTAAGTATCGGGACAGTTAACTATGGCTACACCTTC. The encoded protein is CASSLSIGTVNYGYTF.

V usage is TRBV6-2 or TRBV6-3 and J usage is TRBJ2-7; 10 bases line up with TRBD1. The CDR3 runs to 15 residues. The V gene's germline CDR1 is MNHEY and CDR2 SVGEGT. V lost 6 bases, J lost 7 bases, and 12 bases stayed unmatched. This CDR3 is CASSSSGQGTWEQYF. CDR3 bases: TGTGCCAGCAGCTCCTCGGGACAGGGGACCTGGGAGCAGTACTTC.

The chain uses TRBV28 and TRBJ1-2; TRBD1 aligns across 9 bases. From germline, CDR1 is MDHEN and CDR2 SYDVKM. With 6 bases clipped from V and 6 bases from J, the junction kept 11 bases outside the gene matches. CDR3 length: 15 residues. For the CDR3, the DNA is TGTGCCAGCAGCCCAGACAGGGGGATAAGAAATGGCTACACCTTC. This encodes CASSPDRGIRNGYTF.

This clonotype turned up a few times. The V gene is TRBV7-2, the J gene TRBJ2-1; 11 bases are a match to TRBD1. CDR3 length: 15 residues. Trimming took 4 bases from V and 5 from J; bases not matched to a gene: 4. In germline, CDR1 is SGHTA, CDR2 FQGNSA. The CDR3 spells CASSSGQGAHNEQFF. CDR3 bases: TGTGCCAGCAGCTCCGGACAGGGGGCTCACAATGAGCAGTTCTTC.

As to this clonotype: A junction end diverges from the germline sequence, so it may reflect a read error. The V and J genes are TRBV10-3 and TRBJ2-7, with D maybe TRBD1 (6 bases). The CDR3 is 15 amino acids. CDR1 and CDR2 from the germline V gene are ENHRY and SYGVKD. CDR3 nucleotide sequence: TGTGCCAGCAGTCGCAGGGGACGCGACTGCTACGAGCAGTACTTC. Protein product: CASSRRGRDCYEQYF.

This chain joins TRBV14 and TRBJ1-1; a possible D gene is TRBD1 (5 bases). This CDR3 is built from 14 residues. Trimming shortened V by 5 bases and J by 4 bases, and 14 bases separated the two germline ends. CDR1 SGHDN and CDR2 FVKESK come from the germline V gene. In DNA form, the CDR3 reads TGTGCCAGCAGCTTAGCGGGGGAGGGCACTGAAGCTTTCTTT. Its translation: CASSLAGEGTEAFF. Combining the CDR3 with reference TRBV14 and TRBJ1-1 gives the whole variable domain EAGVTQFPSHSVIEKGQTVTLRCDPISGHDNLYWYRRVMGKEIKFLLHFVKESKQDESGMPNNRFLAERTGGTYSTLKVQPAELEDSGVYFCASSLAGEGTEAFFGQGTRLTVV.

This clonotype showed up many times. This chain links TRBV5-1 with TRBJ1-2; no clear D. The V gene lost 2 bases and the J gene lost 3 bases, with 8 bases spanning the gap. Germline values: CDR1 SGHRS, CDR2 YFSETQ. This CDR3 has 13 amino acids. Here the CDR3 DNA reads TGCGCCAGCAGCTTTAAAGGCGACTATGGCTACACCTTC. Its translation: CASSFKGDYGYTF.

Only a few counts were recorded for this clonotype. This sequence joins TRBV6-2 or TRBV6-3 and TRBJ1-1; 9 nucleotides align to TRBD1. Germline CDR1 reads MNHEY; CDR2 reads SVGEGT. The CDR3 totals 14 residues. Germline trimming cut 2 bases from V and 7 bases from J; bases unmatched to any gene: 5. CDR3 nucleotides: TGTGCCAGCAGTTACGGGACAGGGCCTGGTGAAGCTTTCTTT. Translated: CASSYGTGPGEAFF.

The chain has TRBV19 and TRBJ1-1, with TRBD1 identical over 8 bases. This CDR3 comprises 16 residues. The V and J ends lost 9 bases and 0 bases, in that order; junction bases with no gene match: 12. CDR1 and CDR2 from the germline V gene are LNHDA and SQIVND (reference sequence). The DNA for the CDR3 is TGTGCCAGCGAGGACAGGGTCTCCCCACTGAACACTGAAGCTTTCTTT. Translation gives CASEDRVSPLNTEAFF.

This chain links TRBV12-5 with TRBJ1-1; D perhaps matches TRBD1 (6 bases). There are 13 residues in the CDR3. Germline V gene lookup returns CDR1 LGHNT and CDR2 FRNRAP. V was cut by 6 bases and J by 3 bases, with 11 bases left in between. CDR3 loop: CASGTGRDTEAFF. In DNA form, the CDR3 reads TGTGCTAGTGGAACAGGGAGGGACACTGAAGCTTTCTTT.

Many counts were recorded for this clonotype. The V gene is TRBV7-2, the J gene TRBJ2-5, with D tentatively TRBD2 (6 bases). With 4 bases removed from V and 5 bases from J, the gap between germline ends came to 11 bases. This CDR3 has 13 amino acids. The germline V gene encodes CDR1 SGHTA and CDR2 FQGNSA. As DNA, the CDR3 is TGTGCCAGCAGCTCGACTAGTGGGGAGACCCAGTACTTC. Protein sequence: CASSSTSGETQYF.

This clonotype has a count of ten or more. This sequence joins TRBV29-1 and TRBJ1-2; 7 nucleotides match TRBD1. CDR3 size: 13 residues. Losses at the gene ends were 4 bases for V and 8 bases for J; bases not matched to a gene: 10. Germline CDR1 is SQVTM and CDR2 is ANQGSEA. CDR3 protein: CSVGRQGGVGYTF. CDR3 nucleotides: TGCAGCGTTGGACGACAGGGAGGGGTCGGCTACACCTTC. The full variable domain, its missing parts supplied by reference TRBV29-1 and TRBJ1-2, is SAVISQKPSRDICQRGTSLTIQCQVDSQVTMMFWYRQQPGQSLTLIATANQGSEATYESGFVIDKFPISRPNLTFSTLTVSNMSPEDSSIYLCSVGRQGGVGYTFGSGTRLTVV.

CDR3: CSARANSRTGYGNQPQHF. The CDR3, as DNA: TGCAGTGCTAGAGCAAATAGTAGGACAGGGTATGGTAATCAGCCCCAGCATTTT. The chain has TRBV20-1 and TRBJ1-5; 8 bases are shared with TRBD1. V lost 1 base to trimming and J lost 4 bases; unmatched junction nucleotides: 15. Germline values: CDR1 DFQATT, CDR2 SNEGSKA (reference sequence). The CDR3 runs to 18 residues.

This clonotype came up many times. J is TRBJ2-7 and V is TRBV12-3 or TRBV12-4; 7 bases map to TRBD2. V gave up 5 bases and J gave up 6 bases; unmatched junction bases: 7. CDR3 length: 13 amino acids. The CDR3 bases are TGTGCCAGCAGTCAGTTCAGGGAGGGCGAGCAGTACTTC. Protein sequence: CASSQFREGEQYF.

The sample holds a few counts of this clonotype. The junction does not match germline at one end; this may be a read error. The rearrangement links TRBV2 to TRBJ1-6; 7 bases map to TRBD1. There are 18 residues in the CDR3. Germline CDR1 and CDR2: SNHLY and FYNNEI. The chain's CDR3 is CASSGQRQGTYYNSPFHF. The DNA of the CDR3 is TGTGCCAGCAGTGGCCAGAGACAGGGCACATACTATAATTCACCCTTCCACTTT. Full variable domain (rest looked up from reference TRBV2 and TRBJ1-6): EPEVTQTPSHQVTQMGQEVILRCVPISNHLYFYWYRQILGQKVEFLVSFYNNEISEKSEIFDDQFSVERPDGSNFTLKIRSTKLEDSAMYFCASSGQRQGTYYNSPFHFGNGTRLTVT.

This clonotype was found a few times. The V call is TRBV6-4, the J call TRBJ2-7, with D tentatively TRBD1 (6 bases). Trimming took 2 bases from V and 0 from J, leaving 17 bases between them. The germline V gene has CDR1 MRHNA and CDR2 SNTAGT. CDR3 length: 17 amino acids. CDR3: CASSDPPWDTISYEQYF. In nucleotides, the CDR3 is TGTGCCAGCAGTGACCCGCCCTGGGACACCATCTCCTACGAGCAGTACTTC.

This clonotype was found many times. The chain has TRBV2 and TRBJ2-7, with a weak D call TRBD2 (6 bases). The ends were cut back, 2 bases at V and 2 bases at J, with 10 bases in the middle. The germline CDR1 and CDR2 sequences are SNHLY and FYNNEI. The CDR3 sequence is 14 residues long. For the CDR3, the DNA is TGTGCCAGCAGTGAATCCCAGCGGGCCTACGAGCAGTACTTC. This translates into CASSESQRAYEQYF.

This clonotype appeared many times. V is TRBV15 and J is TRBJ2-5; tentative D call: TRBD1 (7 bases). Between the trimmed V and J ends, which lost 6 bases and 2 bases, there was a span of 13 bases. Germline V gene data show CDR1 as LNHNV and CDR2 as YYDKDF (reference sequence). This CDR3 region has 14 residues. In DNA form, the CDR3 reads TGTGCCACCAGAGGGGGGACAGATCAAGAGACCCAGTACTTC. This encodes CATRGGTDQETQYF.

The J gene is TRBJ2-3, the V gene TRBV20-1; D is possibly TRBD2 (7 bases). Germline CDR1 reads DFQATT; CDR2 reads SNEGSKA (reference sequence). CDR3 size: 13 residues. The V and J ends lost 6 bases and 4 bases respectively, with 14 bases between them. The CDR3 loop is CSAEGGAADTQYF. CDR3 coding DNA: TGCAGTGCCGAGGGGGGGGCCGCAGATACGCAGTATTTT.

This clonotype has just a few counts. The chain combines TRBV20-1 with TRBJ2-7; TRBD2 aligns across 8 bases. Per germline, CDR1 DFQATT and CDR2 SNEGSKA (reference sequence). CDR3 length equals 17 residues. V was pared by 3 bases and J by 0 bases, with 13 bases of the junction left unmatched. CDR3 sequence reads: CSASRLAGVDSSYEQYF. CDR3 sequence (DNA): TGCAGTGCTAGCCGGCTAGCGGGCGTCGACAGCTCCTACGAGCAGTACTTC.

This clonotype appeared a few times. This chain joins TRBV15 and TRBJ2-1; 7 positions match TRBD2. The germline CDR1 and CDR2 sequences are LNHNV and YYDKDF (reference sequence). This CDR3 is 18 amino acids long. V shed 3 bases and J 0 bases; nucleotides not matched to a gene: 11. The CDR3 nucleotides are TGTGCCACCAGCAGGGGGGGGGGGTTAAGTAGCTCCTACAATGAGCAGTTCTTC. Translating it yields CATSRGGGLSSSYNEQFF.

This clonotype occurred a few times. V gene TRBV2 combines with J gene TRBJ2-7, with D unresolved. Trimming took 6 bases from V and 0 from J, leaving 15 bases between them. Germline-derived CDR1 and CDR2 are SNHLY and FYNNEI. This CDR3 region has 15 residues. The CDR3 sequence: CASSRDPSLSYEQYF. The CDR3 nucleotides are TGTGCCAGCAGCCGCGACCCGAGCCTCTCCTACGAGCAGTACTTC.

This clonotype was seen more than once but under ten times. This sequence joins TRBV15 and TRBJ1-2; no firm D call. V gave up 0 bases and J gave up 7 bases, with 3 bases separating them. The CDR3 is made up of 11 amino acids. The germline CDR1 and CDR2 sequences are LNHNV and YYDKDF (reference sequence). The CDR3 DNA follows: TGTGCCACCAGCAGAGATCTTGGCTACACCTTC. Residues: CATSRDLGYTF.

The sample holds one count of this clonotype. A read error may explain this, as a much larger clone is one base away. The rearrangement joins TRBV20-1 to TRBJ1-1; no reliable D call. Trimming shortened V by 5 bases and J by 6 bases, and 13 bases separated the two germline ends. Germline V gene lookup returns CDR1 DFQATT and CDR2 SNEGSKA (reference sequence). The CDR3 spans 12 residues. CDR3 in amino acids: CSARGREAEAFF. As DNA, the CDR3 is TGCAGTGCTCGGGGAAGGGAGGCTGAAGCTTTCTTT.

This clonotype was counted many times. The V gene is TRBV2, the J gene TRBJ1-1; possible D gene TRBD1, 5 bases. This CDR3 spans 13 amino acids. In germline, CDR1 is SNHLY, CDR2 FYNNEI. V lost 4 bases and J 1 base, leaving 7 bases between the germline ends. The CDR3 loop is CASSGGENTEAFF. Here the CDR3 DNA reads TGTGCCAGCAGTGGAGGGGAGAACACTGAAGCTTTCTTT.

CDR3 in DNA: TGTGCCACCAGTGATTACACCGGGACAGATACCGATACGCAGTATTTT. Its translation: CATSDYTGTDTDTQYF. The V call is TRBV24-1, the J call TRBJ2-3; 7 bases align to TRBD1. Trimming cost V 2 bases and J 6 bases; bases outside gene matches: 10. Germline assignment: CDR1 KGHDR and CDR2 SFDVKD. The CDR3 runs 16 residues.

The genes are TRBV7-8 and TRBJ1-3; 7 bases line up with TRBD1. This CDR3 has 17 amino acids. V shed 0 bases, J shed 2 bases, and the junction held 7 bases outside the gene matches. From germline, CDR1 is SGHVS and CDR2 FQNEAQ. DNA of the CDR3: TGTGCCAGCAGCTTAGCGGGACAGCTAATAACTGGAAACACCATATATTTT. Translated: CASSLAGQLITGNTIYF.